This TCR beta chain was recorded in a study of T cells in localized non-small cell lung cancer. Whole-study findings and limits: Heterogeneity cannot be ruled out, as sequencing used one tumor region only. Appearing in adjacent lung were a median approximately 60 of the top 100 tumor clones.

Assay used: immunoSEQ multiplex PCR; TCRdb lists only in-frame clones, some missing. The sample records 1,100 or so clones, 20% to 25% being singletons. Per the germline V gene, CDR1 is SGDLS and CDR2 is YYNGEE. CDR3 length equals 17 residues. Germline trimming cut 4 bases from V and 2 bases from J; bases unmatched to any gene: 11. This clone is labeled medium-sized. Antigen: not known. The chain carries TRBV9 and TRBJ2-3, with TRBD2 matching over 9 bases. The starting material was normal lung tissue next to the tumor, obtained before any cancer treatment. This receptor was identified in a male donor aged 60 or over with stage I lung adenocarcinoma. The CDR3 DNA follows: TGTGCCAGCAGCTTAAGGATTGCGGGGGGGCCCACAGATACGCAGTATTTT. Translation gives CASSLRIAGGPTDTQYF. Filled out from reference TRBV9 and TRBJ2-3, the complete variable domain reads DSGVTQTPKHLITATGQRVTLRCSPRSGDLSVYWYQQSLDQGLQFLIQYYNGEERAKGNILERFSAQQFPDLHSELNLSSLELGDSALYFCASSLRIAGGPTDTQYFGPGTRLTVL.